Shown below are 25 T cell receptor beta chains from a single sample sequenced in a study of cytomegalovirus exposure and HLA in healthy donors (dated by TCRdb to the late 2010s). Libraries were built with the immunoSEQ multiplex PCR assay. A mixture of 60 forward primers for TCR Vbeta segments and 13 reverse primers for TCR Jbeta segments was used in the multiplex PCR. The table comes from immuneACCESS by way of TCRdb, which keeps in-frame sequences with V and J called. Part of the clones is missing from these tables; in studies checked, under half for an unresolved V gene and the rest for unknown reasons. For this sample there are about 180,000 clones; about 80% appear just once. Roughly 3.6% of the sample comes from the top ten. The specimen was PBMCs. The source of these receptors is a woman aged 55-69 years in good health and CMV-seropositive.

Comment on this clone: A read error may account for a junction end that differs from germline. This chain connects TRBV6-1 to TRBJ2-4; no clear D gene. From germline, CDR1 is MNHNS and CDR2 SASEGT. The CDR3 consists of 12 residues. CDR3 sequence (DNA): TGTGCCAGCAGTGAACTAGTCGGCCGCCTGGACTTC. This sequence encodes CASSELVGRLDF.

The V gene is TRBV7-2, the J gene TRBJ1-5; a possible D gene is TRBD1 (6 bases). The CDR3 is 16 amino acids. Trimming took off 1 base at V and 5 bases at J, with 15 bases between the two ends. Germline CDR1 SGHTA, CDR2 FQGNSA. CDR3 nucleotide sequence: TGTGCCAGCAGCTTAGTAGGGGGGGCGATAGATCAGCCCCAGCATTTT. Its translation is CASSLVGGAIDQPQHF.

This chain connects TRBV6-1 to TRBJ2-7; D is perhaps TRBD2 (7 bases). In germline, CDR1 is MNHNS, CDR2 SASEGT. V was shortened by 4 bases and J by 3 bases, with 28 bases between the two germline ends. This CDR3 contains 19 residues. CDR3 nucleotides: TGTGCCAGCAGTGTGCAAAGGGTTGGGTTCCGGGGGGCCCACTACGAGCAGTACTTC. As protein: CASSVQRVGFRGAHYEQYF.

The chain uses TRBV27 and TRBJ1-2; 8 nucleotides agree with TRBD1. V dropped 5 bases and J dropped 8; count of bases not matched to a gene: 4. Looked up from germline, CDR1 is MNHEY and CDR2 is SMNVEV (reference sequence). This CDR3 has 12 residues. The CDR3 is CASSNRGSGYTF. The CDR3 DNA is TGTGCCAGCAGTAACAGGGGGAGCGGCTACACCTTC.

This clone was found a few times. The chain links TRBV19 to TRBJ1-5; 10 nucleotides line up with TRBD1. The trim removed 7 bases at V and 8 bases at J, leaving 8 bases unmatched. This CDR3 region has 14 residues. Germline CDR1 reads LNHDA; CDR2 reads SQIVND (reference sequence). This CDR3 is CASNTDRGHEPQHF. CDR3 bases: TGTGCCAGTAACACCGACAGGGGGCACGAGCCCCAGCATTTT.

This rearrangement joins TRBV6-5 to TRBJ1-5; D unresolved. The CDR3 length is 15 residues. Trimming shortened V by 2 bases and J by 2 bases, and 10 bases separated the two germline ends. The germline CDR1 and CDR2 sequences are MNHEY and SVGAGI. CDR3 sequence (DNA): TGTGCCAGCAGTTACGCGGGAATTGGCAATCAGCCCCAGCATTTT. Translated: CASSYAGIGNQPQHF.

The chain joins TRBV7-2 to TRBJ2-7; possible D gene TRBD2, 6 bases. The CDR3 runs to 16 residues. Trimming stripped 3 bases from V and 0 bases from J, with 15 bases between. Germline V CDR1 and CDR2: SGHTA, FQGNSA. DNA of the CDR3: TGTGCCAGCAGCTTGGGGGGTAGCGGTTTCTCCTACGAGCAGTACTTC. Translating it yields CASSLGGSGFSYEQYF.

This chain uses TRBV6-4 with TRBJ1-5; 7 positions match TRBD1. The trim removed 7 bases at V and 1 base at J, leaving 13 bases unmatched. The CDR3 is 17 residues long. Germline loops: CDR1 MRHNA, CDR2 SNTAGT. CDR3 coding DNA: TGTGCCAGCAAAAAGGGGGCAGATCTTGGGAGCAATCAGCCCCAGCATTTT. This encodes CASKKGADLGSNQPQHF.

This clone has a single count. This sequence joins TRBV4-3 and TRBJ2-2; perhaps TRBD1 as D (6 bases). The CDR3 is made up of 16 amino acids. Trimming removed 0 bases at V and 5 bases at J, with 13 bases between. Germline V gives CDR1 LGHNA, CDR2 YSLEER. CDR3 region: CASSQEPTGSTGELFF. The CDR3 DNA reads TGCGCCAGCAGCCAAGAGCCTACAGGGTCGACCGGGGAGCTGTTTTTT.

The V gene is TRBV19, the J gene TRBJ2-3; the D gene is possibly TRBD1 (5 bases). Trimming cost V 5 bases and J 2 bases, with 17 bases left between them. The CDR3 has 16 residues. CDR1 and CDR2 from the germline V gene are LNHDA and SQIVND (reference sequence). This CDR3 reads CASSVGAPGTTDTQYF. Here the CDR3 DNA reads TGTGCCAGTAGTGTTGGGGCCCCAGGAACCACAGATACGCAGTATTTT.

The chain carries TRBV28 and TRBJ1-2, with TRBD1 as a possible D gene (5 bases). The V end was cut by 2 bases, the J end by 7 bases, with 20 bases between. Germline V CDR1 and CDR2: MDHEN, SYDVKM. The CDR3 has 16 residues. The CDR3 region has the DNA TGTGCCAGCAGTTTAAGGGAACCATTATTGGGGGGTGGCTACACCTTC. This gives the protein CASSLREPLLGGGYTF.

The chain links TRBV11-2 to TRBJ1-2, with a possible D match to TRBD1 (5 bases). CDR3 length equals 13 residues. The ends were cut back, 5 bases at V and 4 bases at J, with 11 bases in the middle. Germline V lookup: CDR1 SGHAT, CDR2 FQNNGV. The CDR3 nucleotides read TGTGCCAGCAGCCCCGGGGGGGTCTATGGCTACACCTTC. It specifies CASSPGGVYGYTF.

The chain joins TRBV5-1 to TRBJ2-5; perhaps TRBD1 as D (8 bases). This CDR3 region has 14 residues. Germline V gives CDR1 SGHRS, CDR2 YFSETQ. The ends were cut back, 2 bases at V and 5 bases at J, with 13 bases in the middle. The CDR3 DNA is TGCGCCAGCAGCTTACAGGGGGAGGGGGAGACCCAGTACTTC. Translation gives CASSLQGEGETQYF.

The chain is built from TRBV6-5 and TRBJ2-4; D perhaps matches TRBD2 (7 bases). CDR1 is MNHEY, CDR2 SVGAGI, per germline. V dropped 6 bases and J dropped 7 bases, with 16 bases sitting between them. The CDR3 is 14 amino acids. In DNA form, the CDR3 reads TGTGCCAGCAGCCTGGAGGGGGGGTGGAACATTCAGTACTTC. Its protein product is CASSLEGGWNIQYF.

The chain employs TRBV11-2 and TRBJ1-4; a possible D gene is TRBD1 (5 bases). The CDR3 spans 19 residues. V was clipped by 1 base and J by 3 bases, with 21 bases between them. Germline CDR1 is SGHAT and CDR2 is FQNNGV. The DNA of the CDR3 is TGTGCCAGCAGCTTAGTATGGGCCAGGGCCGGTAAGGCTAATGAAAAACTGTTTTTT. Its protein is CASSLVWARAGKANEKLFF.

The chain carries TRBV30 and TRBJ2-4; maybe TRBD2 (6 bases). The CDR3 totals 18 residues. Germline V lookup: CDR1 GTSNPN, CDR2 SVGIG (reference sequence). V lost 4 bases and J lost 3, with 25 bases in between. In nucleotides, the CDR3 is TGTGCCTGGAACCACACGCCGGGACTGCCAAGGGGCAAAAACATTCAGTACTTC. Its translation: CAWNHTPGLPRGKNIQYF.

The V call is TRBV7-2, the J call TRBJ1-6; D perhaps matches TRBD1 (6 bases). CDR1 and CDR2 (germline): SGHTA, FQGNSA. This CDR3 region has 13 residues. Trimming shortened V by 1 base and J by 11 bases, and 9 bases separated the two germline ends. The CDR3 loop reads CASSLGAGAPLHF. CDR3 nucleotide sequence: TGTGCCAGCAGCTTAGGGGCAGGGGCACCCCTCCACTTT.

This rearrangement joins TRBV19 to TRBJ2-1, with 8 bases lining up with TRBD1. V shed 5 bases, J shed 8 bases, and the junction held 8 bases outside the gene matches. Germline CDR1 LNHDA, CDR2 SQIVND (reference sequence). The CDR3 runs to 14 residues. The chain's CDR3 is CASSPGGRFDEQFF. The DNA of the CDR3 is TGTGCCAGTAGTCCAGGGGGCAGATTCGATGAGCAGTTCTTC.

The chain employs TRBV5-6 and TRBJ2-2, with 9 bases matching TRBD1. CDR1 is SGHDT, CDR2 YYEEEE, per germline. This CDR3 contains 18 residues. V shed 4 bases, J shed 4 bases, and the junction held 14 bases outside the gene matches. The CDR3 loop reads CASSRGRPGQGFTGELFF. The DNA for the CDR3 is TGTGCCAGCAGCCGTGGCCGTCCGGGACAGGGTTTCACCGGGGAGCTGTTTTTT.

This clone was found a few times. The gene calls are TRBV5-1 and TRBJ2-2; weak D call: TRBD2 (6 bases). The CDR3 is 16 amino acids. V was cut by 4 bases and J by 5 bases, with 18 bases left in between. CDR1 SGHRS and CDR2 YFSETQ come from the germline V gene. The CDR3 loop is CASSPPGSQGTGELFF. In DNA, the CDR3 is TGCGCCAGCAGCCCGCCCGGGAGTCAAGGGACCGGGGAGCTGTTTTTT.

This chain uses TRBV4-2 with TRBJ2-7; 7 bases agree with TRBD2. Germline V gene sequence: CDR1 LGHNA, CDR2 YNFKEQ. The CDR3 spans 14 residues. J gave up 1 base and V 3 bases, and 3 bases lay outside the gene matches. This chain's CDR3 is CASSQRGKSYEQYF. CDR3 in DNA: TGTGCCAGCAGCCAGCGGGGGAAGTCCTACGAGCAGTACTTC.

The gene calls are TRBV2 and TRBJ1-1, with a tentative D call TRBD1 (6 bases). The CDR3 is made up of 14 amino acids. V was cut by 2 bases and J by 7 bases, with 14 bases left in between. Germline V CDR1 and CDR2: SNHLY, FYNNEI. CDR3 residues: CASSERTERVEAFF. The CDR3 DNA follows: TGTGCCAGCAGTGAACGGACAGAGAGAGTTGAAGCTTTCTTT.

V and J are TRBV4-1 and TRBJ2-6, with unresolved D. This CDR3 spans 18 amino acids. V was trimmed by 1 base and J by 4 bases, leaving 17 bases between them. Germline CDR1 reads MGHRA; CDR2 reads YSYEKL. The CDR3 sequence is CASSQVFPGSSGANVLTF. DNA for the CDR3: TGCGCCAGCAGCCAAGTTTTCCCCGGGTCCTCCGGGGCCAACGTCCTGACTTTC.

The chain has TRBV7-8 and TRBJ1-6; maybe TRBD1 (5 bases). The CDR3 is 16 residues long. Germline-derived CDR1 and CDR2 are SGHVS and FQNEAQ. Trimming stripped 5 bases from V and 2 bases from J, with 13 bases between. The CDR3 reads CASSPGGGTYNSPLHF. As DNA, the CDR3 is TGTGCCAGCAGCCCCGGCGGGGGAACCTATAATTCACCCCTCCACTTT.

This chain links TRBV10-3 with TRBJ1-1; D is perhaps TRBD1 (5 bases). Trimming stripped 0 bases from V and 4 bases from J, with 12 bases between. CDR3 length: 15 residues. The germline V gene has CDR1 ENHRY and CDR2 SYGVKD. CDR3 coding DNA: TGTGCCATCAGTGAGTCCCGGGGGGGGAGCACTGAAGCTTTCTTT. This sequence encodes CAISESRGGSTEAFF.